This T cell receptor (beta chain) was retrieved from a study of CD8+CD57+ T cells in acquired aplastic anemia. In patients chosen for sequencing, flow cytometry had shown CD8+CD57+ cell expansion. The table lists this clonotype with many counts. V gave up 1 base and J gave up 4 bases; unmatched junction bases: 4. Germline V gene lookup returns CDR1 SGHVS and CDR2 FQNEAQ. CDR3 size: 14 residues. TCR beta VDJ and CDR3 were profiled, and genomic DNA was the template. TCRdb independently ran MiXCR on the reads; one entry per CDR3 protein. The data contain 190,000 or so distinct CDR3 sequences, under 50% of them seen just once; the ten biggest clones take up about 1.7%.

Material for sequencing was sorted CD4+, CD8+, or CD8+CD57+ T cells (not recorded which) from PBMCs. The genes are TRBV7-8 and TRBJ2-7; TRBD2 aligns across 7 bases. This TCR was recovered from a human donor with aplastic anemia. CDR3: CASSLGAGVYEQYF. The CDR3 DNA follows: TGTGCCAGCAGCTTAGGTGCGGGAGTGTACGAGCAGTACTTC.